The source of this T cell receptor (beta chain) is a study of Graves' ophthalmopathy and Graves' hyperthyroidism. From RNA, the CDR3 regions of TCR beta chains were amplified and sequenced. The library came from an HTBI-primed first-round RT-PCR and a second-round multiplex PCR. TCRdb reanalysed the multiplex PCR reads using MiXCR and keeps one entry per CDR3 protein. Seen here are about 400,000 distinct CDR3 sequences, about 17% observed once, and the top ten hold 1.5% to 2%. V gave up 4 bases and J gave up 3 bases, with 0 bases separating them. CDR3 length equals 11 residues. Exclusion applied to patients with other autoimmune diseases, uncontrolled infections, pregnancy or lactation. This clonotype was recorded many times. With a much larger clone just one base away, this may be a read error.

Material: peripheral blood. The J gene is TRBJ1-4, the V gene TRBV12-3 or TRBV12-4; D gene uncertain. The source of this sequence is a woman aged 18-29 years with Graves' ophthalmopathy. The CDR3 here is CASSSNEKLFF. For the CDR3, the DNA is TGTGCCAGCAGTTCTAATGAAAAACTGTTTTTT.